The next 18 T cell receptor beta chains were all read from a single sample in a study of cytomegalovirus exposure and HLA in healthy donors. The PCR used 60 Vbeta and 13 Jbeta primers. Sequenced by immunoSEQ multiplex PCR; TCRdb stores in-frame clones only, minus some. The data contain about 77,000 clones, about four fifths of them singletons. The sequenced material came from PBMCs. These receptors were obtained from a man aged 40-50 years in good health and CMV-seronegative.

This rearrangement joins TRBV6-5 to TRBJ1-1; D gene ambiguous. Germline assignment: CDR1 MNHEY and CDR2 SVGAGI. The CDR3 sequence is 12 residues long. V was cut by 8 bases and J by 6 bases, with 13 bases left in between. The CDR3 is CASPLPNSEAFF. The CDR3 nucleotides are TGTGCCAGCCCCCTCCCAAACTCTGAAGCTTTCTTT.

The chain couples TRBV6-4 to TRBJ1-2, with D tentatively TRBD1 (6 bases). The V gene's germline CDR1 is MRHNA and CDR2 SNTAGT. The CDR3 covers 13 residues. Trimming pared 8 bases from V and 8 bases from J, leaving 18 bases between. The CDR3 reads CASHRDSRRGYTF. In DNA, the CDR3 is TGTGCCAGCCACAGGGATTCCCGACGGGGCTACACCTTC.

This clone is a singleton in its sample. This chain links TRBV28 with TRBJ2-5, with D maybe TRBD1 (6 bases). The CDR3 has 20 amino acids. The germline CDR1 and CDR2 sequences are MDHEN and SYDVKM. The ends were cut back, 7 bases at V and 5 bases at J, with 35 bases in the middle. The DNA for the CDR3 is TGTGCCAGCAAGGCGTATTCCGGTAGAGGGTGGACAGTTCAGGGGGAGACCCAGTACTTC. Translated: CASKAYSGRGWTVQGETQYF.

This chain uses TRBV7-3 with TRBJ2-2; D possibly corresponds to TRBD1 (6 bases). The V and J ends lost 4 bases and 0 bases respectively, with 9 bases between them. The CDR3 has 15 residues. Looked up from germline, CDR1 is SGHTA and CDR2 is FQGTGA. The CDR3: CASSSRQANTGELFF. In DNA form, the CDR3 reads TGTGCCAGCAGCTCCCGACAGGCGAACACCGGGGAGCTGTTTTTT.

This clone has more than one count but fewer than ten. The chain has TRBV6-6 and TRBJ2-7; 9 bases align to TRBD2. Germline trimming cut 0 bases from V and 6 bases from J; bases unmatched to any gene: 6. The CDR3 sequence is 15 residues long. Germline loops: CDR1 MNHNY, CDR2 SVGAGI (reference sequence). Written as DNA, the CDR3 is TGTGCCAGCAGTTACTCCCCGGGACTAGCAGGCGAGCAGTACTTC. Amino acid sequence: CASSYSPGLAGEQYF.

The chain carries TRBV2 and TRBJ2-6; TRBD2 agrees at 7 bases. V dropped 6 bases and J dropped 0; count of bases not matched to a gene: 5. Germline-derived CDR1 and CDR2 are SNHLY and FYNNEI. This CDR3 region has 16 residues. Here the CDR3 DNA reads TGTGCCAGCAGAAACGGGGGGAGCTCTGGGGCCAACGTCCTGACTTTC. Translation gives CASRNGGSSGANVLTF.

This CDR3 is CASSSTDNYGYTF. DNA for the CDR3: TGTGCCAGCAGCTCGACAGATAACTATGGCTACACCTTC. The chain links TRBV6-6 to TRBJ1-2, with a possible D match to TRBD1 (5 bases). Germline CDR1 is MNHNY and CDR2 is SVGAGI (reference sequence). CDR3 size: 13 residues. V gave up 6 bases and J gave up 1 base, with 9 bases separating them.

A few counts support this clone. The chain links TRBV18 to TRBJ1-3; TRBD1 is a possible D gene (5 bases). Germline V gene lookup returns CDR1 KGHSH and CDR2 LQKENI. Trimming took 2 bases from V and 2 from J, leaving 10 bases between them. The CDR3 runs to 15 residues. CDR3 bases: TGTGCCAGCTCACCAGCGACAGCTACTGGAAACACCATATATTTT. Protein: CASSPATATGNTIYF.

The V call is TRBV28, the J call TRBJ2-4; no firm D call. With 3 bases removed from V and 3 bases from J, the gap between germline ends came to 6 bases. The CDR3 runs 13 residues. Germline loops: CDR1 MDHEN, CDR2 SYDVKM. CDR3 in amino acids: CASSFSDKNIQYF. As DNA, the CDR3 is TGTGCCAGCAGTTTCAGCGACAAAAACATTCAGTACTTC.

This clone is a singleton in its sample. The chain couples TRBV5-4 to TRBJ2-5; 9 bases are shared with TRBD1. V shed 0 bases, J shed 12 bases, and the junction held 3 bases outside the gene matches. The CDR3 loop spans 12 amino acids. Germline CDR1 and CDR2: SGHNT and YYREEE (reference sequence). Here the CDR3 reads CASSLDDRGKYF. CDR3 DNA: TGTGCCAGCAGCTTGGATGACAGGGGGAAGTACTTC.

The chain combines TRBV19 with TRBJ1-2, with a tentative D call TRBD1 (5 bases). CDR1 and CDR2 (germline): LNHDA, SQIVND (reference sequence). Trimming shortened V by 3 bases and J by 5 bases, and 19 bases separated the two germline ends. The CDR3 sequence is 16 residues long. CDR3 region: CASSIPPRRGLYGYTF. The CDR3 DNA is TGTGCCAGTAGTATTCCCCCACGGAGGGGACTTTATGGCTACACCTTC.

The chain links TRBV29-1 to TRBJ1-4; the match to TRBD1 covers 9 bases. Germline V gives CDR1 SQVTM, CDR2 ANQGSEA. J lost 7 bases, V lost 6 bases, and 9 bases had no gene match. The CDR3 is 14 amino acids. CDR3 protein: CSVEDRGYGEKLFF. The CDR3 DNA follows: TGCAGCGTCGAGGACAGGGGATATGGTGAAAAACTGTTTTTT.

This clone was recorded a few times. The rearrangement joins TRBV10-2 to TRBJ1-1; TRBD1 might be the D (6 bases). The germline gives CDR1 WSHSY, CDR2 SAAADI. V was pared by 7 bases and J by 1 base, with 13 bases between. This CDR3 region has 14 residues. In DNA, the CDR3 is TGCGCCAGCACCGCGACAGGAGAGAACACTGAAGCTTTCTTT. Its translation is CASTATGENTEAFF.

The chain is built from TRBV2 and TRBJ2-3; D ambiguous. V lost 6 bases, J lost 6 bases, and 7 bases lay in between. The germline gives CDR1 SNHLY, CDR2 FYNNEI. CDR3 length equals 11 residues. CDR3 bases: TGTGCCAGCAGAGCCTTGGATACGCAGTATTTT. Its translation: CASRALDTQYF.

The DNA of the CDR3 is TGTGCCAGCAGCTTGGGAGGGAGTAGGGCCTACAATGAGCAGTTCTTC. It encodes CASSLGGSRAYNEQFF. The J gene is TRBJ2-1, the V gene TRBV5-4, with D tentatively TRBD2 (5 bases). V dropped 0 bases and J dropped 2 bases, with 12 bases sitting between them. CDR1 and CDR2 from the germline V gene are SGHNT and YYREEE (reference sequence). The CDR3 is made up of 16 amino acids.

CDR3 in amino acids: CASSLAGYGNTIYF. In DNA, the CDR3 is TGCGCCAGCAGCTTGGCAGGGTATGGAAACACCATATATTTT. The genes are TRBV5-1 and TRBJ1-3, with D perhaps TRBD1 (5 bases). The CDR3 has 14 amino acids. Germline loops: CDR1 SGHRS, CDR2 YFSETQ. V gave up 0 bases and J gave up 3 bases, with 7 bases separating them.

The rearrangement links TRBV5-1 to TRBJ1-2; 8 nucleotides line up with TRBD1. The CDR3 loop spans 15 amino acids. From germline, CDR1 is SGHRS and CDR2 YFSETQ. The J segment lost 3 bases and the V segment lost 0 bases, leaving 4 bases of the junction unmatched. The CDR3 sequence is CASSLVTGGDYGYTF. CDR3 coding DNA: TGCGCCAGCAGCTTGGTAACAGGGGGAGACTATGGCTACACCTTC.

The chain combines TRBV6-5 with TRBJ2-2, with 10 bases fitting TRBD1. Germline values: CDR1 MNHEY, CDR2 SVGAGI. The CDR3 is 15 amino acids. Germline trimming cut 5 bases from V and 6 bases from J; bases unmatched to any gene: 6. Here the CDR3 reads CASSRQGAGAGELFF. As DNA, the CDR3 is TGTGCCAGCAGTAGACAGGGGGCTGGGGCCGGGGAGCTGTTTTTT.